This TCR beta chain was identified in a study of T cells after yellow fever vaccination. Study observations and caveats: Shared CD4/CD8 clonotypes were a small share, likely from convergent recombination. Reappearing after the booster were most of the clones from primary vaccination (around 96% CD4, approximately 85% CD8).

The J segment lost 2 bases and the V segment lost 6 bases, leaving 7 bases of the junction unmatched. The CDR3 has 14 amino acids. Universal primer sites and UMIs were introduced during 5'RACE template-switching synthesis of TCR cDNA. TCRdb processed the 5' RACE reads anew with MiXCR; each CDR3 protein has one entry. The sample has some 320,000 distinct CDR3 sequences, roughly 3.9% seen once. On this clonotype itself: Its antigen is unidentified.

The rearrangement uses TRBV12-3 or TRBV12-4 and TRBJ2-7; 7 bases are a match to TRBD1. The sample here was PBMCs, taken 5 days after the yellow fever booster vaccination. The source of this sequence is a man between 18 and 35 years old who received the YFV17D yellow fever vaccine. In DNA form, the CDR3 reads TGTGCCAGCAGACCCCTCGGACAGGCCTACGAGCAGTACTTC. As protein: CASRPLGQAYEQYF.